The 16 T cell receptor beta chains below were found in one sample sequenced in a study of blood T cells in healthy people across ages. Then a second PCR, running roughly 7 to 12 cycles, was carried out with a sample-barcoded 5' primer and a J-beta primer mix. TCRdb fed the 5' RACE reads into MiXCR, producing one record per CDR3 protein. The sample lists about 720,000 distinct CDR3 sequences, approximately 25% occurring once. These sequences were also reported in another study, on T cells of mothers and their children.

The sample taken for sequencing was blood. These receptors all come from a boy between 10 and 17 years old in good health.

This clonotype was detected only a few times. The J gene is TRBJ2-5, the V gene TRBV25-1; D uncertain. Matching the DNA end better, TRBJ2-7 makes the J call doubtful. From germline, CDR1 is MGHDK and CDR2 SYGVNS. The CDR3 sequence is 12 residues long. The CDR3 region has the DNA TGTGCCAGCAGTGGACTCGCCTACGAGCAGTACTTC. It translates to CASSGLAYEQYF.

This clonotype was seen a handful of times. This chain connects TRBV2 to TRBJ1-6, with D possibly TRBD1 on 6 matching bases. In germline, CDR1 is SNHLY, CDR2 FYNNEI. The CDR3 has 16 amino acids. Trimming removed 4 bases at V and 0 bases at J, with 10 bases between. The CDR3 reads CASSGTASSYNSPLHF. The CDR3 coding sequence is TGTGCCAGCAGTGGGACAGCGAGCTCCTATAATTCACCCCTCCACTTT.

CDR3 amino acids: CSVDKNIGEQYF. CDR3 bases: TGCAGCGTTGATAAAAACATTGGCGAGCAGTACTTC. This chain connects TRBV29-1 to TRBJ2-7; D gene unclear. Deletions cut 3 bases from V and 6 bases from J, with 12 bases between. This CDR3 is 12 amino acids long. Germline V gene lookup returns CDR1 SQVTM and CDR2 ANQGSEA.

The chain couples TRBV29-1 to TRBJ2-5; D may be TRBD1 (5 bases). Trimming stripped 4 bases from V and 0 bases from J, with 9 bases between. The CDR3 contains 13 residues. CDR1 SQVTM and CDR2 ANQGSEA come from the germline V gene. The CDR3 DNA follows: TGCAGCGTTGTAGGGGCTAACCAAGAGACCCAGTACTTC. Encoded protein: CSVVGANQETQYF.

This sequence joins TRBV5-1 and TRBJ1-2, with D unresolved. The CDR3 length is 12 residues. V lost 0 bases and J 6 bases, leaving 6 bases between the germline ends. CDR1 and CDR2 (germline): SGHRS, YFSETQ. CDR3 loop: CASSLDENGYTF. CDR3 nucleotide sequence: TGCGCCAGCAGCTTGGACGAGAATGGCTACACCTTC.

This clonotype was seen a few times. The chain's CDR3 is CASSVGGRAFEETQYF. CDR3 DNA sequence: TGTGCCAGCAGCGTCGGCGGGAGGGCCTTTGAAGAGACCCAGTACTTC. This sequence joins TRBV9 and TRBJ2-5, with TRBD2 matching 9 bases. Looked up from germline, CDR1 is SGDLS and CDR2 is YYNGEE. The V segment lost 2 bases and the J segment 3 bases; nucleotides outside the gene matches: 8. CDR3 length: 16 residues.

In this sample, this clonotype turned up many times. The CDR3 reads CASSLVGNSPLHF. The CDR3 nucleotides read TGTGCCAGCAGCTTAGTGGGGAATTCACCCCTCCACTTT. V gene TRBV7-9 combines with J gene TRBJ1-6; D not certain. CDR1 and CDR2 from the germline V gene are SEHNR and FQNEAQ (reference sequence). The CDR3 contains 13 residues. Trimming shortened V by 1 base and J by 7 bases, and 5 bases separated the two germline ends.

This clonotype was counted only a few times. The chain recombines TRBV7-2 with TRBJ2-3, with D perhaps TRBD2 (6 bases). V lost 3 bases and J lost 0, with 13 bases in between. CDR1 and CDR2 (germline): SGHTA, FQGNSA. The CDR3 has 16 amino acids. The CDR3: CASSLPKRASTDTQYF. In nucleotides, the CDR3 is TGTGCCAGCAGCTTGCCCAAGCGGGCGAGCACAGATACGCAGTATTTT.

This clonotype was observed a handful of times. The V and J genes are TRBV6-2 or TRBV6-3 and TRBJ2-3, with 9 bases identical to TRBD1. Trimming took 4 bases from V and 4 from J; bases not matched to a gene: 3. The CDR3 has 14 amino acids. Germline assignment: CDR1 MNHEY and CDR2 SVGEGT. CDR3 DNA sequence: TGTGCCAGCAGTTTCCGGACAGGGGCAGATACGCAGTATTTT. This encodes CASSFRTGADTQYF.

The chain is built from TRBV6-5 and TRBJ2-7, with D tentatively TRBD1 or TRBD2 (5 bases each). Germline V gives CDR1 MNHEY, CDR2 SVGAGI. The germline V and J ends were trimmed by 0 bases and 1 base, with 10 bases remaining between them. The CDR3 sequence is 15 residues long. The CDR3 DNA reads as TGTGCCAGCAGTTACTCCTCCGAGGGGTCCTACGAGCAGTACTTC. Translating it yields CASSYSSEGSYEQYF.

The chain is built from TRBV5-1 and TRBJ2-5, with TRBD2 matching 15 bases. Losses at the gene ends were 4 bases for V and 2 bases for J; bases not matched to a gene: 6. Looked up from germline, CDR1 is SGHRS and CDR2 is YFSETQ. This CDR3 region has 17 residues. CDR3 in amino acids: CASSPRTSGRVQETQYF. The DNA for the CDR3 is TGCGCCAGCAGCCCCCGGACTAGCGGGAGGGTTCAAGAGACCCAGTACTTC. Together with reference TRBV5-1 and TRBJ2-5, the CDR3 gives the full variable domain: KAGVTQTPRYLIKTRGQQVTLSCSPISGHRSVSWYQQTPGQGLQFLFEYFSETQRNKGNFPGRFSGRQFSNSRSEMNVSTLELGDSALYLCASSPRTSGRVQETQYFGPGTRLLVL.

This clonotype was observed a handful of times. V usage is TRBV29-1 and J usage is TRBJ2-1; D uncertain. Germline CDR1 SQVTM, CDR2 ANQGSEA. Trimming pared 3 bases from V and 8 bases from J, leaving 11 bases between. CDR3 length: 12 residues. The CDR3 coding sequence is TGCAGCGTTGATATATTCAAGGATGAGCAGTTCTTC. Amino acids: CSVDIFKDEQFF.

This clonotype was seen more than once but under ten times. J is TRBJ1-3 and V is TRBV11-2; D is perhaps TRBD1 (6 bases). CDR1 is SGHAT, CDR2 FQNNGV, per germline. Trimming cost V 0 bases and J 4 bases, with 10 bases left between them. CDR3 size: 15 residues. Here the CDR3 reads CASSLEGARGNTIYF. Written as DNA, the CDR3 is TGTGCCAGCAGCTTAGAGGGGGCGCGCGGAAACACCATATATTTT.

The rearrangement links TRBV25-1 to TRBJ2-7; a possible D gene is TRBD1 (5 bases). CDR1 is MGHDK and CDR2 is SYGVNS in the germline V gene. CDR3 length: 13 residues. Trimming stripped 5 bases from V and 7 bases from J, with 15 bases between. The DNA for the CDR3 is TGTGCCAGCAGTAGGGGTGGGTCAGATGAGCAGTACTTC. This gives the protein CASSRGGSDEQYF.

V usage is TRBV3-1 and J usage is TRBJ2-5; possibly TRBD1 for D (6 bases). The CDR3 consists of 14 residues. Trimming cost V 6 bases and J 4 bases, with 15 bases left between them. Germline CDR1 reads LGHDT; CDR2 reads YNNKEL (reference sequence). In DNA form, the CDR3 reads TGTGCCAGCAGGCGTGTACAGGGTCGAGAGACCCAGTACTTC. Translated, it gives CASRRVQGRETQYF.

The rearrangement uses TRBV7-2 and TRBJ2-3; TRBD1 aligns across 7 bases. The germline V gene has CDR1 SGHTA and CDR2 FQGNSA. J lost 0 bases, V lost 4 bases, and 13 bases had no gene match. There are 18 residues in the CDR3. The CDR3 DNA reads TGTGCCAGCAGCTCCTCCGGGACAGTCAAAACTAGCACAGATACGCAGTATTTT. It specifies CASSSSGTVKTSTDTQYF.